This TCR beta chain originates from a study of shared clonotypes between healthy human individuals. Looking at the study overall: Three plates were used per donor for CD4 naive, three for CD4 memory, two for CD8 naive and one for CD8 memory.

Source study methods: ImmunoSEQ output held junction-only sequences without quality scores, so filtering differed. Produced via immunoSEQ multiplex PCR; TCRdb's table is partial and in-frame only. Clone size and the V and J calls come from that table; the DNA yielded D and trimming. There are over 2 million clones in the sample; approximately 94% occur only once, and roughly 1.1% lies in the top ten. Germline-derived CDR1 and CDR2 are MNHNY and SVGAGI (reference sequence). Between the trimmed V and J ends, which lost 4 bases and 7 bases, there was a span of 13 bases. The CDR3 is 14 amino acids. Naivety among CD8 cells was defined by CD45RO negativity and positive CCR7 selection, thereby excluding terminally differentiated effector memory CD45RA+ cells. Healthy adults negative for HIV, lacking recent acute infections or vaccinations, served as donors. Every contributor of samples was a Caucasian grown-up residing in Nashville, Tennessee.

The sequence was collected from a man younger than 30 in good health. Sample: naive CD8+ T cells sorted from blood. This rearrangement joins TRBV6-6 to TRBJ1-4; a weak D match, TRBD1 (5 bases). CDR3 sequence: CASSFWGRGEKLFF. In DNA, the CDR3 is TGTGCCAGCAGTTTCTGGGGGAGGGGTGAAAAACTGTTTTTT.